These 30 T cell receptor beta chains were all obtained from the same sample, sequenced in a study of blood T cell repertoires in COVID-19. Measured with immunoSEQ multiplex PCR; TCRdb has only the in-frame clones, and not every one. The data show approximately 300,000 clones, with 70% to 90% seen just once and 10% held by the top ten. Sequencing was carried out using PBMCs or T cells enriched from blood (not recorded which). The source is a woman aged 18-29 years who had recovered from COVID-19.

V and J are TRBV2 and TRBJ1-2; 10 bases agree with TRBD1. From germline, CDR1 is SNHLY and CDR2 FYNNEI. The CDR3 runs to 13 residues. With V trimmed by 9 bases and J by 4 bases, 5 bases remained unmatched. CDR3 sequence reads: CARGQGVSYGYTF. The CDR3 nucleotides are TGTGCCAGAGGACAGGGGGTTAGCTATGGCTACACCTTC.

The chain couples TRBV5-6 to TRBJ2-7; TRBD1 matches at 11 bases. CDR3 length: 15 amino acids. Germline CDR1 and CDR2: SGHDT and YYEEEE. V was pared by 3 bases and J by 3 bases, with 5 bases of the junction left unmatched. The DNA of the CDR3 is TGTGCCAGCAGCTCGGACAGGGGGCGCTACTACGAGCAGTACTTC. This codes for CASSSDRGRYYEQYF.

The CDR3 reads CASSQEGTRTSSGKQFF. The CDR3 coding sequence is TGTGCCAGCAGCCAAGAAGGAACCCGGACTTCTAGCGGGAAGCAGTTCTTC. The chain recombines TRBV4-2 with TRBJ2-1, with TRBD2 matching over 9 bases. This CDR3 has 17 residues. The J segment lost 11 bases and the V segment lost 0 bases, leaving 14 bases of the junction unmatched. CDR1 LGHNA and CDR2 YNFKEQ come from the germline V gene.

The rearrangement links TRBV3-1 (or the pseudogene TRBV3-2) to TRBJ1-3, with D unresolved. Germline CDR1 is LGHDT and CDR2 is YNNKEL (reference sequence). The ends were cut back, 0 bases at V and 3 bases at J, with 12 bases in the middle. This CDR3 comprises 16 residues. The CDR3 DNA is TGTGCCAGCAGCCAAGATATACCCGGAGGTGGAAACACCATATATTTT. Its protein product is CASSQDIPGGGNTIYF.

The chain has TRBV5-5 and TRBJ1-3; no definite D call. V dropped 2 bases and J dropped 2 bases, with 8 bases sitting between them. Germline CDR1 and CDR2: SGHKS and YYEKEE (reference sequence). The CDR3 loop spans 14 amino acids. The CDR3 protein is CASSLLSAGNTIYF. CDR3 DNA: TGTGCCAGCAGCTTACTCAGCGCTGGAAACACCATATATTTT.

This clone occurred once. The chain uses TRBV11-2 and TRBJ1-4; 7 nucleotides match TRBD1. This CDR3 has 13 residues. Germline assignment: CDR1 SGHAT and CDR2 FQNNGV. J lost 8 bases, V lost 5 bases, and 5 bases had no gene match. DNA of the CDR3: TGTGCCAGCAGCCGGGACAGAGGAGAAAAACTGTTTTTT. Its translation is CASSRDRGEKLFF.

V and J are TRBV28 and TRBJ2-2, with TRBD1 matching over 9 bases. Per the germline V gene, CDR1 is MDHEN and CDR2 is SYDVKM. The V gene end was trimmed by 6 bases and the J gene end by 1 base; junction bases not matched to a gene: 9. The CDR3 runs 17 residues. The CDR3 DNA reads TGTGCCAGCAGGCCAAGCCCGGGACAGGGGAACACCGGGGAGCTGTTTTTT. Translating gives CASRPSPGQGNTGELFF.

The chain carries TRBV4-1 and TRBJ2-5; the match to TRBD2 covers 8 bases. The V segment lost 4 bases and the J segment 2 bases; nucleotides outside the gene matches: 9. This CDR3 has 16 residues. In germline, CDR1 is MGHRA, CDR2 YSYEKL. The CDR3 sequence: CASSPSRGGFQETQYF. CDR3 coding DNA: TGCGCCAGCAGCCCTTCCCGCGGGGGGTTTCAAGAGACCCAGTACTTC.

CDR3 protein: CASRYGQGYGYTF. The CDR3 DNA sequence: TGTGCCAGCAGATACGGACAGGGCTATGGCTACACCTTC. V usage is TRBV28 and J usage is TRBJ1-2; 8 nucleotides match TRBD1. V was pared by 6 bases and J by 4 bases, with 4 bases of the junction left unmatched. Per germline, CDR1 MDHEN and CDR2 SYDVKM. The CDR3 is 13 residues long.

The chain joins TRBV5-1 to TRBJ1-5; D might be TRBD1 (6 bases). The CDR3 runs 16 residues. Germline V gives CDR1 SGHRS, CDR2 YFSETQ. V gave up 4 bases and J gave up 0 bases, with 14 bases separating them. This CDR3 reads CASSVTGSYSNQPQHF. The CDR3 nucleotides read TGCGCCAGCAGCGTGACAGGATCTTATAGCAATCAGCCCCAGCATTTT. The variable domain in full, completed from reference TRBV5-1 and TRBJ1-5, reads KAGVTQTPRYLIKTRGQQVTLSCSPISGHRSVSWYQQTPGQGLQFLFEYFSETQRNKGNFPGRFSGRQFSNSRSEMNVSTLELGDSALYLCASSVTGSYSNQPQHFGDGTRLSIL.

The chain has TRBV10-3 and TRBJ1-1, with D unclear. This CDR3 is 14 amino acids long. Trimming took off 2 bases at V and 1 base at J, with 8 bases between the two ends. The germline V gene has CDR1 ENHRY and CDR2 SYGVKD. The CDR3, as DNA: TGTGCCATCAGTGAGGGAGTAGGGAACACTGAAGCTTTCTTT. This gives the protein CAISEGVGNTEAFF.

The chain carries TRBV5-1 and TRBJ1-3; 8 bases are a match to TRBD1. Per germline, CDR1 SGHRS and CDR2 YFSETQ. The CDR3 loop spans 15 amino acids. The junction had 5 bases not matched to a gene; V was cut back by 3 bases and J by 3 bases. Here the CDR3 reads CASSSTGADGNTIYF. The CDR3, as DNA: TGCGCCAGCAGCTCGACAGGGGCTGATGGAAACACCATATATTTT.

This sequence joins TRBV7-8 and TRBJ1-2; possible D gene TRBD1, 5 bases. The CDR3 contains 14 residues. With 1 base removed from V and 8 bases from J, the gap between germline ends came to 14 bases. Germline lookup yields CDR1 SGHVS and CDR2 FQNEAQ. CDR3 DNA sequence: TGTGCCAGCAGCTTAGGAAGGGTCGGGGGAGGCTACACCTTC. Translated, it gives CASSLGRVGGGYTF.

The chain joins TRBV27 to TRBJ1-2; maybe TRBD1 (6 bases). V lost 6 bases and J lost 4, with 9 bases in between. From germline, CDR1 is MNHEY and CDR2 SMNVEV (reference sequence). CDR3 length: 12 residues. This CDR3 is CASRSDSYGYTF. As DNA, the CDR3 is TGTGCCAGCAGATCGGACAGCTATGGCTACACCTTC.

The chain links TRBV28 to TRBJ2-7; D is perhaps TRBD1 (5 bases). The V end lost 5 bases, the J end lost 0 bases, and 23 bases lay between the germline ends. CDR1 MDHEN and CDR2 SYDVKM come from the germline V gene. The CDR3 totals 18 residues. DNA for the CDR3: TGTGCCAGCAGTCATTTTAGGGCCTCCAGGGAAAGCTCCTACGAGCAGTACTTC. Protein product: CASSHFRASRESSYEQYF.

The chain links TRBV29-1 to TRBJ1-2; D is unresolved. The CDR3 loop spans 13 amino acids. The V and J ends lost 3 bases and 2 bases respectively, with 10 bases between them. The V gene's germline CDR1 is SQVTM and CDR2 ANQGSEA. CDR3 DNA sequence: TGCAGCGTTGACAACGCAGGAAACTATGGCTACACCTTC. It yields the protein CSVDNAGNYGYTF.

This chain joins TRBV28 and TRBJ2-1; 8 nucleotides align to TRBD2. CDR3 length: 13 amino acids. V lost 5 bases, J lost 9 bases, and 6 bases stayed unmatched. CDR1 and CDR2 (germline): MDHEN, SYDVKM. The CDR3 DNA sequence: TGTGCCAGCAGTCAGGGACTAGTTGGTGAGCAGTTCTTC. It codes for CASSQGLVGEQFF.

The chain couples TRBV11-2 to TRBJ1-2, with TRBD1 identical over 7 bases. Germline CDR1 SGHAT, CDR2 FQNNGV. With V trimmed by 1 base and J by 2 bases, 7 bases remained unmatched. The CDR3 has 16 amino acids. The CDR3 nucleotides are TGTGCCAGCAGCTTAGGAGTGGACAGGCAGAACTATGGCTACACCTTC. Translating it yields CASSLGVDRQNYGYTF.

The CDR3 DNA is TGTGCCAGCAGTGACGGGGCGGGAGGAAACAATGAGCAGTTCTTC. Residues: CASSDGAGGNNEQFF. This chain joins TRBV6-4 and TRBJ2-1; 8 positions agree with TRBD2. Losses at the gene ends were 2 bases for V and 5 bases for J; bases not matched to a gene: 5. Germline CDR1 reads MRHNA; CDR2 reads SNTAGT. The CDR3 consists of 15 residues.

This chain's CDR3 is CSVSRPESYEQYF. CDR3 DNA: TGCAGCGTTTCTAGGCCGGAATCCTACGAGCAGTACTTC. The chain combines TRBV29-1 with TRBJ2-7; D remains unclear. Trimming shortened V by 5 bases and J by 1 base, and 12 bases separated the two germline ends. Germline loops: CDR1 SQVTM, CDR2 ANQGSEA. This CDR3 comprises 13 residues.

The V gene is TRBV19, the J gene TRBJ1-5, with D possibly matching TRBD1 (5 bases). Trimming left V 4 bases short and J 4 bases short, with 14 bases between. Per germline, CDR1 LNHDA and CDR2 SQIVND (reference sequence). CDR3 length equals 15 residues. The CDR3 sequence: CASSKEGGDNQPQHF. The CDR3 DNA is TGTGCCAGTAGTAAGGAGGGAGGGGATAATCAGCCCCAGCATTTT.

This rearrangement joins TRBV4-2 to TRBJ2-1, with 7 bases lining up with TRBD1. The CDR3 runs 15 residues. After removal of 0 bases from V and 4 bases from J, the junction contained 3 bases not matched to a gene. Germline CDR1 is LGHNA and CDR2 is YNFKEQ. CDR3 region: CASSQETGQYNEQFF. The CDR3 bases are TGTGCCAGCAGCCAAGAGACGGGACAGTACAATGAGCAGTTCTTC.

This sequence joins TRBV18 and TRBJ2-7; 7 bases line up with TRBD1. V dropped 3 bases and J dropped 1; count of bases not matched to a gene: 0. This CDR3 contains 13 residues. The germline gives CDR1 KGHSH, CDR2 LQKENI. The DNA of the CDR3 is TGTGCCAGCTCACCGGGACAGTCCTACGAGCAGTACTTC. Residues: CASSPGQSYEQYF.

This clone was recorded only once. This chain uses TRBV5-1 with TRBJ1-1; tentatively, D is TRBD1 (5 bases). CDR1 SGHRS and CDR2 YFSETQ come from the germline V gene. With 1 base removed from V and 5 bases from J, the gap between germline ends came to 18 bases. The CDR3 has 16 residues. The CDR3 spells CASSLTLQGSWTEAFF. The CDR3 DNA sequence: TGCGCCAGCAGCTTGACGCTCCAGGGCTCGTGGACTGAAGCTTTCTTT.

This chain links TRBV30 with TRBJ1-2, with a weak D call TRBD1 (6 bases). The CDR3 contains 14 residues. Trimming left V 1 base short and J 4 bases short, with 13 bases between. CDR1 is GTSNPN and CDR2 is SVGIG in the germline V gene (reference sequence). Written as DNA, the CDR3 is TGTGCCTGGAGTGGGGCCAGGGGAATCTATGGCTACACCTTC. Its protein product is CAWSGARGIYGYTF.

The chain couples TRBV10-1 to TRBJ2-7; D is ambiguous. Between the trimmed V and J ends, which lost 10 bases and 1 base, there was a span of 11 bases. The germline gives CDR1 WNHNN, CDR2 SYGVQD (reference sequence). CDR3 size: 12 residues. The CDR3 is CANATPSYEQYF. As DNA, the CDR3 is TGCGCCAACGCGACACCTTCCTACGAGCAGTACTTC.

The CDR3 DNA follows: TGCGCCAGCAGCTTAGCCGTTAACTATGGCTACACCTTC. This sequence encodes CASSLAVNYGYTF. The V gene is TRBV5-1, the J gene TRBJ1-2; D uncertain. V dropped 2 bases and J dropped 1 base, with 6 bases sitting between them. Germline CDR1 SGHRS, CDR2 YFSETQ. The CDR3 has 13 residues.

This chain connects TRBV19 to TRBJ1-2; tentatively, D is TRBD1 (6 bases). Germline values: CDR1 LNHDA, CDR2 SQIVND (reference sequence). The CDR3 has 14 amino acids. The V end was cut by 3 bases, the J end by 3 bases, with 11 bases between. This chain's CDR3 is CASSILPGDYGYTF. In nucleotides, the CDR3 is TGTGCCAGTAGTATTCTTCCAGGGGACTATGGCTACACCTTC.

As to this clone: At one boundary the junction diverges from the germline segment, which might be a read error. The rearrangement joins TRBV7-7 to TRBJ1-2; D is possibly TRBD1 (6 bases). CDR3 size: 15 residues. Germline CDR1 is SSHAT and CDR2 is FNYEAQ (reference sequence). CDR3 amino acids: CASSLTGHGKDGYTF. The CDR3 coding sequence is TGTGCTAGCAGCTTGACGGGACACGGTAAGGACGGCTACACCTTC.

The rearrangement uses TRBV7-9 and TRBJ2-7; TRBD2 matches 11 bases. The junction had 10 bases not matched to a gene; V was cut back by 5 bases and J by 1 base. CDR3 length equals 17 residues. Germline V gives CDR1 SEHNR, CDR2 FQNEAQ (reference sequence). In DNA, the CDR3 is TGTGCCAGCAGCCCGTACCACGGGACTAGCGGTTCCTACGAGCAGTACTTC. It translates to CASSPYHGTSGSYEQYF. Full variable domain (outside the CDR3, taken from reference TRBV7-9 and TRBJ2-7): DTGVSQNPRHKITKRGQNVTFRCDPISEHNRLYWYRQTLGQGPEFLTYFQNEAQLEKSRLLSDRFSAERPKGSFSTLEIQRTEQGDSAMYLCASSPYHGTSGSYEQYFGPGTRLTVT.